The clone carrying this T cell receptor beta chain was observed a few times. As yet, its antigen is unknown. This specimen comes from a study of T-cell memory formation after mild COVID-19. General study findings and limits: Later expanders leaned toward CD4+, whereas clones contracting from day 15 to 85 were balanced CD4/CD8. Memory cells collected pre-infection included some clones that later responded, suggesting cross-reactive memory joined.

Barcoded TCR alpha and TCR beta cDNA libraries with UMIs came from 5'RACE using constant-segment primers. Each CDR3 protein is one row after TCRdb ran MiXCR on the 5' RACE reads. The sample carries hundreds of thousands of distinct CDR3 sequences, less than 25% recorded once. Trimming stripped 0 bases from V and 2 bases from J, with 11 bases between. Germline loops: CDR1 GTSNPN, CDR2 SVGIG (reference sequence). The CDR3 consists of 15 residues. Sequenced sample: PBMCs or a T cell subset sorted from them (not recorded which). The receptor comes from an adult woman who had mild COVID-19 (a few samples of this study predate the infection). Cell type and time point are not known. This chain uses TRBV30 with TRBJ2-1; D is uncertain. CDR3 coding DNA: TGTGCCTGGAGTGTTGCCAGCGCGACCTACAATGAGCAGTTCTTC. Translated, it gives CAWSVASATYNEQFF.